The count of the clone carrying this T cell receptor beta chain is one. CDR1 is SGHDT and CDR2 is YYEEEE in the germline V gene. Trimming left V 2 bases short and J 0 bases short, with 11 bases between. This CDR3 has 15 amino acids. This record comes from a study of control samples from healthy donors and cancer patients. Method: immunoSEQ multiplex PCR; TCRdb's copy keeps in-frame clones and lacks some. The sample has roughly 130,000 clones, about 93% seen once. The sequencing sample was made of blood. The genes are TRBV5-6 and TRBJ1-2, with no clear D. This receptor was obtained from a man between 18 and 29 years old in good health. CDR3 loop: CASSLDDRANYGYTF. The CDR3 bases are TGTGCCAGCAGCTTAGACGACCGAGCTAACTATGGCTACACCTTC. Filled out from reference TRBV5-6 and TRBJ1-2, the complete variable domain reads DAGVTQSPTHLIKTRGQQVTLRCSPKSGHDTVSWYQQALGQGPQFIFQYYEEEERQRGNFPDRFSGHQFPNYSSELNVNALLLGDSALYLCASSLDDRANYGYTFGSGTRLTVV.